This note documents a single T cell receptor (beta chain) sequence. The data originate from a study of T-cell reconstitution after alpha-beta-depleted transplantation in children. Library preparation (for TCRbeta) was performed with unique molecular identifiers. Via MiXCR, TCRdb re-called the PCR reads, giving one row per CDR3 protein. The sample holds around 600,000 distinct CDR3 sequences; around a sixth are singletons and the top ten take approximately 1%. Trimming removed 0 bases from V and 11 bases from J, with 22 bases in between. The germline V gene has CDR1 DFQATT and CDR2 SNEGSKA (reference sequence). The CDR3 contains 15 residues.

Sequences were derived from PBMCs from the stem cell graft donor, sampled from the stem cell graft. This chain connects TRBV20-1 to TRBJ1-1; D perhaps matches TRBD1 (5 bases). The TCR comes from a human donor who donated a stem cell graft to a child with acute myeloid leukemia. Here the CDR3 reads CSARDRRGVTFGAFF. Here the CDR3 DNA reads TGCAGTGCTAGAGATCGGCGGGGGGTAACTTTTGGGGCTTTCTTT.